The clone carrying this TCR beta chain was observed a handful of times. Antigen unknown. At one end, the junction sequence differs from germline, possibly due to a read error. Isolation of CD4+ T cells took place after 10 to 11 days of culture. Participants each got two BNT162b2 or mRNA-1273 vaccine doses. Method: immunoSEQ multiplex PCR; TCRdb's copy keeps in-frame clones and lacks some. This table holds 30,000 to 35,000 clones, 70% to 75% found once. The data are from a study of vaccination effects on CD4 cells after COVID-19. The sample consisted of CD4+ T cells from PBMCs cultured without peptide, taken after COVID-19 vaccination. The receptor comes from a human donor who received a COVID-19 vaccine.

The chain's CDR3 is CASTYLSGGGRGYTF. CDR3 nucleotide sequence: TGTGCCAGCACTTACCTCTCTGGGGGGGGAAGAGGCTACACCTTC. The chain combines TRBV6-5 with TRBJ1-2; tentative D call: TRBD1 (5 bases). This CDR3 comprises 15 residues. Looked up from germline, CDR1 is MNHEY and CDR2 is SVGAGI.